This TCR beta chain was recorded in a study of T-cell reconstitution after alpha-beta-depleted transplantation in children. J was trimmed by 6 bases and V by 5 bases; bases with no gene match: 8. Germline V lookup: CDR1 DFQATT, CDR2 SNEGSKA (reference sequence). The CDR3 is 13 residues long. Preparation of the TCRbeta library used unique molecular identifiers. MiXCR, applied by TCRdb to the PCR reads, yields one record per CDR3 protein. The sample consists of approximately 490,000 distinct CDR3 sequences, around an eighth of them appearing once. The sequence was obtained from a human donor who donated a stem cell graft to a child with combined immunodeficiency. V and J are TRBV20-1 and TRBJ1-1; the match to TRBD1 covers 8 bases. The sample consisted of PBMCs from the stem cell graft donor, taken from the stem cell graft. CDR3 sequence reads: CSAVEDRVAEAFF. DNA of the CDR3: TGCAGTGCTGTCGAGGACAGGGTCGCTGAAGCTTTCTTT.